Sequencing of this T cell receptor beta chain was carried out in a study of CD8+ T cells in alopecia areata. Sequencing relied on a cDNA template that was reverse transcribed from extracted RNA. Measured with immunoSEQ multiplex PCR; TCRdb has only the in-frame clones, and not every one. The table has about 140,000 clones, approximately 60% seen once. Whole-study findings and limits: Researchers reported that TCR sharing among patients proved less clear than in mice, possibly HLA-linked. Across lesional scalp, and particularly alopecia totalis/universalis, clonality surpassed that of normal scalp.

Germline CDR1 SGHRS, CDR2 YFSETQ. CDR3 length: 13 amino acids. V was trimmed by 0 bases and J by 3 bases, leaving 6 bases between them. A note on this clone: Its antigen remains unknown. Different DNA sequences within this sample yield the same CDR3.

Material: CD4+ T cells sorted from blood. The chain links TRBV5-1 to TRBJ1-2; D remains unclear. This TCR derives from a human donor in good health. The CDR3 DNA reads TGCGCCAGCAGCTTGGAGAGGGACTATGGCTACACCTTC. Translated: CASSLERDYGYTF. The full variable domain, with the rest looked up from reference TRBV5-1 and TRBJ1-2, is KAGVTQTPRYLIKTRGQQVTLSCSPISGHRSVSWYQQTPGQGLQFLFEYFSETQRNKGNFPGRFSGRQFSNSRSEMNVSTLELGDSALYLCASSLERDYGYTFGSGTRLTVV.